These 22 T cell receptor beta chains were all obtained from the same sample, sequenced in a study of long-term antiretroviral therapy in people with HIV. At the survey level, the v3.0 immunoSEQ assay was run. The protocol was immunoSEQ multiplex PCR, while the TCRdb copy is restricted to in-frame clones and leaves out a portion. This sample has roughly 20,000 clones, with about 80% found just once. This material consisted of unsorted PBMCs, taken 4.1 years after starting antiretroviral therapy. Source of these receptors: a woman aged 35 to 49 with HIV.

By frequency in the sample, this clone is large (0.1 to 1%). CDR3 protein: CASSLQGGTQYF. CDR3 DNA: TGTGCCAGCAGCTTACAAGGGGGTACGCAGTATTTT. The chain is built from TRBV11-3 and TRBJ2-3, with D possibly being TRBD1 (6 bases). Trimming left V 2 bases short and J 8 bases short, with 8 bases between. The germline CDR1 and CDR2 sequences are SGHNT and YENEEA. The CDR3 extends over 12 amino acids.

For the CDR3, the DNA is TGTGCCAGCGCCGCGGGGCGCCGGATTGGCTACACCTTC. Amino acid sequence: CASAAGRRIGYTF. The J gene is TRBJ1-2, the V gene TRBV6-1; maybe TRBD1 (5 bases). CDR3 length: 13 residues. CDR1 is MNHNS and CDR2 is SASEGT in the germline V gene. The V gene lost 8 bases and the J gene lost 7 bases, with 17 bases spanning the gap.

The chain combines TRBV7-9 with TRBJ1-2; D remains unclear. The CDR3 is 13 amino acids. Per the germline V gene, CDR1 is SEHNR and CDR2 is FQNEAQ (reference sequence). Trimming took off 5 bases at V and 8 bases at J, with 15 bases between the two ends. CDR3 residues: CASSPTDDRGYTF. Written as DNA, the CDR3 is TGTGCCAGCAGCCCCACTGACGACCGGGGCTACACCTTC.

This clone was found a few times. The chain links TRBV18 to TRBJ1-2, with D maybe TRBD1 (6 bases). The V end was cut by 1 base, the J end by 6 bases, with 9 bases between. CDR1 and CDR2 (germline): KGHSH, LQKENI. The CDR3 is 13 residues long. The CDR3 sequence: CASSPRGADGYTF. The CDR3 DNA reads as TGTGCCAGCTCACCACGGGGGGCGGATGGCTACACCTTC.

This clone was detected only a few times. V is TRBV29-1 and J is TRBJ2-3, with 9 bases lining up with TRBD1. The CDR3 consists of 13 residues. The germline V gene encodes CDR1 SQVTM and CDR2 ANQGSEA. Trimming at V came to 6 bases and at J to 6 bases, leaving 7 bases not matched to a gene. The CDR3 region has the DNA TGCAGCGTGGGGACAGGGATTATGGATACGCAGTATTTT. It codes for CSVGTGIMDTQYF.

CDR3 sequence: CASSDPGHSYEQYF. The CDR3 nucleotides read TGTGCCAGCAGTGACCCGGGACACAGCTACGAGCAGTACTTC. The chain combines TRBV6-1 with TRBJ2-7; D might be TRBD1 (6 bases). From germline, CDR1 is MNHNS and CDR2 SASEGT. The V and J ends lost 3 bases and 3 bases respectively, with 12 bases between them. This CDR3 has 14 residues.

The chain uses TRBV19 and TRBJ2-2; D is possibly TRBD1 or TRBD2 (6 bases each). In germline, CDR1 is LNHDA, CDR2 SQIVND (reference sequence). With 3 bases removed from V and 4 bases from J, the gap between germline ends came to 15 bases. CDR3 length: 16 amino acids. CDR3 bases: TGTGCCAGTAGTATCGGAGGGGGAGCGGTCACCGGGGAGCTGTTTTTT. It specifies CASSIGGGAVTGELFF.

The J gene is TRBJ1-3, the V gene TRBV19, with D uncertain. The germline V and J ends were trimmed by 8 bases and 8 bases, with 7 bases remaining between them. CDR3 length: 10 amino acids. Germline values: CDR1 LNHDA, CDR2 SQIVND (reference sequence). CDR3 sequence (DNA): TGTGCCAGTCTCGGGGACACCATATATTTT. Amino acid sequence: CASLGDTIYF.

The V and J genes are TRBV10-2 and TRBJ1-1, with 7 bases lining up with TRBD1. The CDR3 length is 15 residues. In germline, CDR1 is WSHSY, CDR2 SAAADI. V shed 6 bases, J shed 4 bases, and the junction held 11 bases outside the gene matches. CDR3 in amino acids: CASREGQVRSTEAFF. The CDR3 DNA follows: TGCGCCAGCAGGGAAGGACAGGTAAGAAGCACTGAAGCTTTCTTT.

V usage is TRBV11-2 and J usage is TRBJ2-5; 10 bases line up with TRBD2. This CDR3 is 17 amino acids long. Germline V gives CDR1 SGHAT, CDR2 FQNNGV. The ends lost 4 bases at V and 2 bases at J; junction bases unmatched: 10. CDR3 sequence reads: CASSSRRLAGDQETQYF. Here the CDR3 DNA reads TGTGCCAGCAGCTCTAGGCGGCTAGCGGGGGATCAAGAGACCCAGTACTTC. The full variable domain, its missing parts supplied by reference TRBV11-2 and TRBJ2-5, is EAGVAQSPRYKIIEKRQSVAFWCNPISGHATLYWYQQILGQGPKLLIQFQNNGVVDDSQLPKDRFSAERLKGVDSTLKIQPAKLEDSAVYLCASSSRRLAGDQETQYFGPGTRLLVL.

This clone was detected only a few times. The rearrangement uses TRBV5-1 and TRBJ1-1; tentatively, D is TRBD1 (5 bases). The germline gives CDR1 SGHRS, CDR2 YFSETQ. CDR3 length: 14 amino acids. Trimming removed 4 bases at V and 2 bases at J, with 12 bases between. Here the CDR3 reads CASSRQTSNTEAFF. The CDR3 nucleotides are TGCGCCAGCAGCCGACAGACTTCTAACACTGAAGCTTTCTTT.

Of note for this clone: At one end, the junction sequence differs from germline, possibly due to a read error. V is TRBV29-1 and J is TRBJ2-1; 8 nucleotides align to TRBD2. The CDR3 sequence is 13 residues long. Per germline, CDR1 SQVTM and CDR2 ANQGSEA. CDR3 coding DNA: TGCAGCGTCGCGGGGGGTTTACTAGCCCCGGGAGTCTTC. Amino acids: CSVAGGLLAPGVF.

The rearrangement uses TRBV4-2 and TRBJ1-3; the D is unclear. V was pared by 4 bases and J by 0 bases, with 13 bases between. CDR1 and CDR2 (germline): LGHNA, YNFKEQ. CDR3 length: 16 amino acids. The CDR3 is CASSLGPLSSGNTIYF. The CDR3, as DNA: TGTGCCAGCAGCCTCGGACCCTTGAGCTCTGGAAACACCATATATTTT.

The V gene is TRBV18, the J gene TRBJ2-7; 7 nucleotides line up with TRBD1. V gave up 4 bases and J gave up 2 bases; unmatched junction bases: 8. The V gene's germline CDR1 is KGHSH and CDR2 LQKENI. This CDR3 comprises 15 residues. CDR3 in DNA: TGTGCCAGCTCACAAGGACAGGCCCCCACCTACGAGCAGTACTTC. Translated, it gives CASSQGQAPTYEQYF.

The V call is TRBV5-6, the J call TRBJ1-2; D is perhaps TRBD1 (6 bases). V shed 3 bases and J shed 4 bases, with 19 bases lying between them. In germline, CDR1 is SGHDT, CDR2 YYEEEE. The CDR3 is 16 residues long. The CDR3: CASSSRVGAQTYGYTF. The CDR3 DNA is TGTGCCAGCAGCTCGCGGGTGGGGGCTCAGACCTATGGCTACACCTTC. The whole variable domain, filled in from reference TRBV5-6 and TRBJ1-2, reads DAGVTQSPTHLIKTRGQQVTLRCSPKSGHDTVSWYQQALGQGPQFIFQYYEEEERQRGNFPDRFSGHQFPNYSSELNVNALLLGDSALYLCASSSRVGAQTYGYTFGSGTRLTVV.

V gene TRBV4-3 combines with J gene TRBJ2-7; 8 bases are a match to TRBD1. CDR3 length: 15 residues. Losses at the gene ends were 2 bases for V and 4 bases for J; bases not matched to a gene: 7. Germline V gives CDR1 LGHNA, CDR2 YSLEER. The CDR3 DNA reads as TGCGCCAGCAGCCAAAGGACAGGGTTTGGGTACGAGCAGTACTTC. Protein sequence: CASSQRTGFGYEQYF.

A single count supports this clone. The rearrangement joins TRBV29-1 to TRBJ2-3; 12 nucleotides line up with TRBD2. Germline V CDR1 and CDR2: SQVTM, ANQGSEA. Germline trimming cut 5 bases from V and 3 bases from J; bases unmatched to any gene: 15. The CDR3 runs 18 residues. Here the CDR3 DNA reads TGCAGCGTTCTAAGCGTAACGGGACTAGCGGGCTTTACAGATACGCAGTATTTT. It encodes CSVLSVTGLAGFTDTQYF.

CDR3 sequence reads: CAISLGTEAFF. The CDR3 coding sequence is TGTGCCATCAGTTTGGGCACTGAAGCTTTCTTT. The chain combines TRBV10-3 with TRBJ1-1; D unclear. CDR3 length: 11 amino acids. V lost 5 bases and J 4 bases, leaving 5 bases between the germline ends. CDR1 is ENHRY and CDR2 is SYGVKD in the germline V gene.

This clone was detected only a few times. This CDR3 is CASSLAGGNTEAFF. In nucleotides, the CDR3 is TGTGCCAGCAGCTTAGCGGGAGGGAACACTGAAGCTTTCTTT. J is TRBJ1-1 and V is TRBV7-2; D ambiguous. Germline V CDR1 and CDR2: SGHTA, FQGNSA. Trimming pared 0 bases from V and 1 base from J, leaving 6 bases between. The CDR3 contains 14 residues.

This CDR3 reads CASSFRDVPIHYGYTF. For the CDR3, the DNA is TGTGCCAGCAGCTTCCGGGACGTACCGATCCACTATGGCTACACCTTC. This chain uses TRBV5-8 with TRBJ1-2; TRBD1 might be the D (5 bases). Trimming cost V 2 bases and J 3 bases, with 17 bases left between them. Germline V gene lookup returns CDR1 SGHTS and CDR2 YDEGEE. The CDR3 extends over 16 amino acids.

This chain links TRBV9 with TRBJ1-2; possibly TRBD1 for D (6 bases). Trimming left V 0 bases short and J 3 bases short, with 21 bases between. Germline-derived CDR1 and CDR2 are SGDLS and YYNGEE. This CDR3 has 18 amino acids. CDR3 residues: CASSVAGDTAGFDYGYTF. The DNA for the CDR3 is TGTGCCAGCAGCGTAGCTGGGGACACCGCGGGTTTTGACTATGGCTACACCTTC.

V gene TRBV2 combines with J gene TRBJ2-3, with TRBD2 matching over 13 bases. Germline V lookup: CDR1 SNHLY, CDR2 FYNNEI. With V trimmed by 6 bases and J by 1 base, 10 bases remained unmatched. This CDR3 is 18 amino acids long. The CDR3 region is CASRETSGGPLGTDTQYF. The CDR3 DNA sequence: TGTGCCAGCAGGGAGACTAGCGGGGGGCCGCTTGGCACAGATACGCAGTATTTT.